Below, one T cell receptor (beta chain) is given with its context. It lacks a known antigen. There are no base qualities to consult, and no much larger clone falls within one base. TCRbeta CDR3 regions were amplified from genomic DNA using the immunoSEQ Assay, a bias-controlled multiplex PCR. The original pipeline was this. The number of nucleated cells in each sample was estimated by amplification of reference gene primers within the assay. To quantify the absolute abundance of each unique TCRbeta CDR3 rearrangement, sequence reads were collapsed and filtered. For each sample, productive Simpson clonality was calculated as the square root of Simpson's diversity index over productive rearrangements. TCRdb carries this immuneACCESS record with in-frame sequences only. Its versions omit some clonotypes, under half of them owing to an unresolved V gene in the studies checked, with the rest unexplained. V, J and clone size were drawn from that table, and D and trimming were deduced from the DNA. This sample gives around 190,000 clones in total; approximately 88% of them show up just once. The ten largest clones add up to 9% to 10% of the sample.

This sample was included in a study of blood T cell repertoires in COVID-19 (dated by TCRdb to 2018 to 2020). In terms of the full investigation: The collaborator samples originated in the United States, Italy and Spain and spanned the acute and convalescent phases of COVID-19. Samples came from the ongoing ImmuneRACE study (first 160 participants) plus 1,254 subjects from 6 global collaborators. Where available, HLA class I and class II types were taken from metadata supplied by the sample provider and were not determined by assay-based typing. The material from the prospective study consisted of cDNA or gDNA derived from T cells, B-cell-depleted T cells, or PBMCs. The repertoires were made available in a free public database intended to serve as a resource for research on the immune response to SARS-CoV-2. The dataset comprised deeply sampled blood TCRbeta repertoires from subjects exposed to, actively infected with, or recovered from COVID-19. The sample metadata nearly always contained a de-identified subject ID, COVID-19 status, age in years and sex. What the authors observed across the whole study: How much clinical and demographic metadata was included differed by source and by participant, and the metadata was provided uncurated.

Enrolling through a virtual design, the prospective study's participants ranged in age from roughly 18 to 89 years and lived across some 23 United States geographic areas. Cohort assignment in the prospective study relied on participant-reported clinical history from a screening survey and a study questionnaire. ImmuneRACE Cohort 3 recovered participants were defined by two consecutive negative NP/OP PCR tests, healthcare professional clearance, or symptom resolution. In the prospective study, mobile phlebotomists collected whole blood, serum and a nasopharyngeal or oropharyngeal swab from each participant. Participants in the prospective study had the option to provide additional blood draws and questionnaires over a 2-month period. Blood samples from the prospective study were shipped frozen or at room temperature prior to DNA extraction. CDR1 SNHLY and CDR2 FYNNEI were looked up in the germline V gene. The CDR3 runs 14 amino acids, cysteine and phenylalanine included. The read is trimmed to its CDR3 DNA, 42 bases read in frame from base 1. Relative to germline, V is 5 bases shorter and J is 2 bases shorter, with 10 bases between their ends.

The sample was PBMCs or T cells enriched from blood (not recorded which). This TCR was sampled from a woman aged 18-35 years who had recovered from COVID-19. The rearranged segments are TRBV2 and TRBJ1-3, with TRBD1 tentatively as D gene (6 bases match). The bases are TGTGCCAGCAGTCCAGGGGATCCTGGAAACACCATATATTTT. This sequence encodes CASSPGDPGNTIYF.